This passage covers 22 T cell receptor beta chains from one sample sequenced in a study of T-cell reconstitution after alpha-beta-depleted transplantation in children. Construction of the TCRbeta library involved unique molecular identifiers. Using its own MiXCR run on the PCR reads, TCRdb lists one record per CDR3 protein. The repertoire consists of 450,000 to 500,000 distinct CDR3 sequences, with under 15% occurring once and the leading ten covering about 5%. The input for sequencing was PBMCs from the stem cell graft donor, taken from the stem cell graft. The receptors come from a human donor who donated a stem cell graft to a child with combined immunodeficiency.

This clonotype was counted ten times or more. The chain couples TRBV12-3 or TRBV12-4 to TRBJ2-7; D call uncertain. The CDR3 is made up of 11 amino acids. The V end was cut by 6 bases, the J end by 3 bases, with 6 bases between. CDR3 sequence reads: CASRKGYEQYF. Here the CDR3 DNA reads TGTGCCAGCAGGAAGGGCTACGAGCAGTACTTC.

The table lists this clonotype with many counts. J is TRBJ2-1 and V is TRBV4-3; 8 bases line up with TRBD2. This CDR3 has 15 residues. Germline V gene data show CDR1 as LGHNA and CDR2 as YSLEER. Losses at the gene ends were 0 bases for V and 8 bases for J; bases not matched to a gene: 6. The CDR3 nucleotides are TGCGCCAGCAGCCAAGAAGGGACTAGATTTTATGAGCAGTTCTTC. It translates to CASSQEGTRFYEQFF.

This clonotype was found many times. V and J are TRBV28 and TRBJ1-5; D is unresolved. Between the trimmed V and J ends, which lost 0 bases and 2 bases, there was a span of 8 bases. CDR1 MDHEN and CDR2 SYDVKM come from the germline V gene. The CDR3 consists of 15 residues. The CDR3 is CASSLWGSGNQPQHF. In nucleotides, the CDR3 is TGTGCCAGCAGTTTATGGGGATCTGGCAATCAGCCCCAGCATTTT.

This clonotype was observed a handful of times. The rearrangement uses TRBV5-5 and TRBJ2-1; 11 bases line up with TRBD2. The CDR3 length is 17 residues. Germline V gives CDR1 SGHKS, CDR2 YYEKEE (reference sequence). V lost 4 bases, J lost 4 bases, and 10 bases stayed unmatched. CDR3 coding DNA: TGTGCCAGCAGCCCCACTCAGGGACTAGCGGATTACAATGAGCAGTTCTTC. Translating it yields CASSPTQGLADYNEQFF.

The rearrangement links TRBV3-1 to TRBJ2-2; TRBD1 or TRBD2 may be the D gene (6 bases each). This CDR3 spans 16 amino acids. The germline gives CDR1 LGHDT, CDR2 YNNKEL (reference sequence). V lost 7 bases and J 0 bases, leaving 15 bases between the germline ends. The CDR3 spells CASNKVGGANTGELFF. For the CDR3, the DNA is TGTGCCAGCAACAAAGTCGGGGGCGCGAACACCGGGGAGCTGTTTTTT.

The sample holds many counts of this clonotype. The chain has TRBV28 and TRBJ2-1, with D possibly matching TRBD2 (6 bases). Germline CDR1 and CDR2: MDHEN and SYDVKM. With 4 bases removed from V and 5 bases from J, the gap between germline ends came to 15 bases. The CDR3 has 15 residues. The CDR3 loop is CASSSLGGTHNEQFF. In nucleotides, the CDR3 is TGTGCCAGCAGTTCATTGGGGGGTACGCACAATGAGCAGTTCTTC.

Worth noting for this clonotype: At one end, the junction sequence differs from germline, possibly due to a read error. J is TRBJ2-7 and V is TRBV7-9; D remains unclear. This CDR3 has 13 amino acids. The germline V gene encodes CDR1 SEHNR and CDR2 FQNEAQ (reference sequence). The CDR3: CAISSELIYEQYF. The CDR3 region has the DNA TGTGCCATCAGCTCCGAGCTCATCTACGAGCAGTACTTC.

This clonotype was seen only a few times. The chain uses TRBV21-1 and TRBJ2-3; the D call of TRBD2 is as the table states it, not checked on the DNA. TRBV21-1 is labeled a pseudogene. The CDR3 extends over 16 amino acids. CDR3 in amino acids: CASSPHSSGRVDTQYF. DNA of the CDR3: TGTGCCAGCAGCCCCCATTCTAGCGGGAGGGTGGATACGCAGTATTTT.

This clonotype was detected ten times or more. This sequence joins TRBV29-1 and TRBJ1-1, with a weak D call TRBD1 (6 bases). The CDR3 sequence is 13 residues long. Per the germline V gene, CDR1 is SQVTM and CDR2 is ANQGSEA. The V and J ends lost 5 bases and 8 bases respectively, with 18 bases between them. In nucleotides, the CDR3 is TGCAGCGTTCGGCAGCGGACAGCCTCCGAAGCTTTCTTT. Translation: CSVRQRTASEAFF.

The sample holds a few counts of this clonotype. The chain joins TRBV20-1 to TRBJ2-1; 9 bases are a match to TRBD1. In germline, CDR1 is DFQATT, CDR2 SNEGSKA (reference sequence). The V gene end was trimmed by 4 bases and the J gene end by 8 bases; junction bases not matched to a gene: 12. This CDR3 is built from 15 residues. The CDR3 loop reads CSAINTGTGIDEQFF. The DNA of the CDR3 is TGCAGTGCTATAAATACCGGGACAGGGATAGATGAGCAGTTCTTC.

The chain has TRBV20-1 and TRBJ2-7, with D unclear. Trimming shortened V by 3 bases and J by 4 bases, and 13 bases separated the two germline ends. There are 13 residues in the CDR3. In germline, CDR1 is DFQATT, CDR2 SNEGSKA (reference sequence). The CDR3 DNA is TGCAGTGCTAGGATCCGAGCAACTTACGAGCAGTACTTC. It translates to CSARIRATYEQYF.

In this sample, this clonotype turned up many times. The rearrangement uses TRBV12-3 or TRBV12-4 and TRBJ2-3; D is uncertain. The CDR3 has 14 residues. Trimming cost V 5 bases and J 3 bases, with 12 bases left between them. The chain's CDR3 is CASSSSPATDTQYF. CDR3 nucleotide sequence: TGTGCCAGCAGTAGCAGTCCGGCGACAGATACGCAGTATTTT.

This clonotype was counted ten times or more. The chain employs TRBV20-1 and TRBJ2-7; D remains ambiguous. There are 12 residues in the CDR3. Trimming cost V 6 bases and J 4 bases, with 13 bases left between them. Germline assignment: CDR1 DFQATT and CDR2 SNEGSKA (reference sequence). CDR3 sequence: CSAGSPTYEQYF. The CDR3, as DNA: TGCAGTGCCGGATCCCCCACGTACGAGCAGTACTTC.

A few counts support this clonotype. The rearrangement uses TRBV29-1 and TRBJ2-1, with no clear D. Germline values: CDR1 SQVTM, CDR2 ANQGSEA. There are 16 residues in the CDR3. V shed 3 bases and J shed 0 bases, with 15 bases lying between them. As DNA, the CDR3 is TGCAGCGTTGATGGTGTAATCGGAAACTCCTACAATGAGCAGTTCTTC. The encoded protein is CSVDGVIGNSYNEQFF.

This clonotype has just a few counts. The J gene is TRBJ1-1, the V gene TRBV9; D gene ambiguous. V dropped 0 bases and J dropped 4 bases, with 13 bases sitting between them. The length of the CDR3 is 15 residues. Germline lookup yields CDR1 SGDLS and CDR2 YYNGEE. The CDR3 protein is CASSVAPLRGTEAFF. CDR3 in DNA: TGTGCCAGCAGCGTAGCTCCGCTCAGAGGCACTGAAGCTTTCTTT.

This clonotype was seen only a few times. The rearrangement joins TRBV20-1 to TRBJ2-7; 11 bases are a match to TRBD2. The V and J ends lost 3 bases and 4 bases, in that order; junction bases with no gene match: 8. CDR3 length equals 15 residues. Germline CDR1 is DFQATT and CDR2 is SNEGSKA (reference sequence). CDR3 in DNA: TGCAGTGCTAGTAGTGAGACTAGCGGGAATTACGAGCAGTACTTC. Translated: CSASSETSGNYEQYF.

Ten or more counts support this clonotype. This chain links TRBV6-2 or TRBV6-3 with TRBJ2-1; perhaps D is TRBD1 or TRBD2 (5 bases each). The length of the CDR3 is 13 residues. The ends were cut back, 2 bases at V and 4 bases at J, with 6 bases in the middle. Germline V gene data show CDR1 as MNHEY and CDR2 as SVGEGT. This CDR3 reads CASSYGGYNEQFF. For the CDR3, the DNA is TGTGCCAGCAGTTACGGGGGTTACAATGAGCAGTTCTTC.

CDR3: CASSWDTFRPQHF. CDR3 nucleotide sequence: TGTGCCAGCAGTTGGGACACTTTCCGGCCCCAGCATTTT. The V and J genes are TRBV12-3 or TRBV12-4 and TRBJ1-5, with a possible D match to TRBD1 (6 bases). There are 13 residues in the CDR3. V was pared by 4 bases and J by 9 bases, with 13 bases between.

This sequence joins TRBV7-9 and TRBJ1-1, with unresolved D. This CDR3 spans 12 amino acids. Per the germline V gene, CDR1 is SEHNR and CDR2 is FQNEAQ (reference sequence). Trimming stripped 5 bases from V and 3 bases from J, with 7 bases between. The CDR3 spells CASSPRDTEAFF. CDR3 bases: TGTGCCAGCAGCCCCCGCGACACTGAAGCTTTCTTT.

This clonotype was counted ten times or more. V and J are TRBV4-2 and TRBJ2-3; 11 bases map to TRBD2. V lost 2 bases and J lost 2; bases outside the gene matches: 6. Germline assignment: CDR1 LGHNA and CDR2 YNFKEQ. The CDR3 has 17 amino acids. CDR3 loop: CASSQLGTSGYTDTQYF. CDR3 DNA sequence: TGTGCCAGCAGCCAATTGGGGACTAGCGGATACACAGATACGCAGTATTTT.

This clonotype was found a few times. The CDR3, as DNA: TGTGCCAGCAGTTACGTATTCAGGGCCAGCAATCAGCCCCAGCATTTT. Protein: CASSYVFRASNQPQHF. J is TRBJ1-5 and V is TRBV6-2 or TRBV6-3; possibly TRBD1 for D (5 bases). CDR1 and CDR2 from the germline V gene are MNHEY and SVGEGT. The CDR3 is made up of 16 amino acids. V lost 2 bases to trimming and J lost 1 base, with 12 bases between them.

This clonotype was seen at least ten times. The V call is TRBV20-1, the J call TRBJ1-4, with 8 bases fitting TRBD1. The CDR3 is 13 residues long. V lost 6 bases and J lost 5; bases outside the gene matches: 5. In germline, CDR1 is DFQATT, CDR2 SNEGSKA (reference sequence). CDR3 sequence reads: CSASRTGNEKLFF. DNA for the CDR3: TGCAGTGCAAGCCGGACAGGGAATGAAAAACTGTTTTTT.